This paragraph covers one TCR beta chain sequence. Its antigen is currently not known. No base quality values were provided; no much bigger clone lies one nucleotide off. This record comes from a study of response to subunit inactivated influenza vaccine (dated 2018 in TCRdb). About the full investigation: The study used deep quantitative T cell receptor repertoire profiling to track responses to a trivalent subunit inactivated influenza vaccine.

Taken from cysteine to phenylalanine, the CDR3 has 13 residues. Just CDR3 DNA is preserved here, 39 bases in frame from base 1. The germline V gene (reference sequence) specifies GTSNPN as CDR1 and SVGIG as CDR2. V and J lose 0 bases and 9 bases, and a span of 14 bases separates them. Overall study results and their limits: The authors proposed that each seasonal influenza vaccination may bring in only a limited number of new T cells.

Library construction relied on RT-PCR. The listed sequencing device is Illumina HiSeq 2500. TCRdb passed the public sequencing reads through fastp at Q25 and MiXCR, retaining productive beta sequences. Each entry is one CDR3 protein sequence, shown with its most common DNA and genes. Present in this sample are fewer than 600,000 distinct CDR3 sequences, roughly 7.6% of which were seen just once. Around 13% of the sample goes to the ten largest clones. The chain is encoded by TRBV30 joined to TRBJ1-1; the D gene remains uncertain. Source: PBMCs from blood, taken 23 to 25 months after vaccination. The source of this sequence is a man between 50 and 75 years old who received an inactivated influenza vaccine. Donor details come from another sample of the same person, matched by shared clones. CDR3 loop: CAWSVRGSLKAFF. The DNA sequence is given as TGTGCCTGGAGTGTACGAGGTAGTCTTAAAGCTTTCTTT. With all but the CDR3 taken from the reference TRBV30 and TRBJ1-1 genes, the full variable domain is: SQTIHQWPATLVQPVGSPLSLECTVEGTSNPNLYWYRQAAGRGLQLLFYSVGIGQISSEVPQNLSASRPQDRQFILSSKKLLLSDSGFYLCAWSVRGSLKAFFGQGTRLTVV.